This T cell receptor (beta chain) comes out of a study of T cell responses to AZD1222 COVID-19 vaccine. Background on the study: Second doses were pooled across both intervals (about 4 or about 12 weeks). Whole-study findings and limits: Among those given AZD1222, only six were seropositive at baseline. Females outnumbered males among donors, who were mostly white British; clonal diversity was possibly underestimated.

Data came from immunoSEQ multiplex PCR; TCRdb stores just in-frame clones and leaves some out. The table records about 140,000 clones, about 92% of them present only once. Note on this clone: The target antigen is unknown.

This CDR3 region has 13 residues. Trimming removed 7 bases from V and 6 bases from J; junction bases left unmatched: 3. Germline V gene data show CDR1 as MNHEY and CDR2 as SVGAGI. This TCR derives from an adult in good health. The chain couples TRBV6-5 to TRBJ1-6; 7 nucleotides agree with TRBD1. Specimen: peripheral blood, collected on day 0 of AZD1222 vaccination. The CDR3 reads CASTRQGNSPLHF. The CDR3 coding sequence is TGTGCCAGCACGAGACAGGGTAATTCACCCCTCCACTTT.